This T cell receptor beta chain comes out of a study of molecular identifiers for immune sequencing clone quantification. Study-level points and caveats: Beyond 20 RNA copies, clones held over 99% of effector molecules, compared with under 1% in naive cells.

The CDR3 contains 16 residues. V lost 3 bases and J 1 base, leaving 15 bases between the germline ends. Germline CDR1 and CDR2: MGHRA and YSYEKL. TCR libraries were built in bulk with a published protocol and specific TCR primers. Via MiXCR, TCRdb re-called the PCR reads, giving one row per CDR3 protein. The profile covers 300,000 to 400,000 distinct CDR3 sequences, with roughly 23% appearing a single time and 0.7% to 0.9% taken by the ten largest. This clonotype was counted a single time. Its antigen remains unknown. A much larger clonotype is one base distant, so this may be a read error. This TCR was sampled from a human donor in good health. Some libraries in this study had Jurkat cell RNA spiked in. The chain has TRBV4-1 and TRBJ1-1; D might be TRBD1 (5 bases). The sample taken for sequencing was naive CD8+ T cells from blood, with Jurkat cell RNA spiked in. Specified subset: FACS-sorted CD8+CD4-CCR7+CD45RA+ naive T cells. CDR3 nucleotides: TGCGCCAGCAGCCAGGAGGGGCCACCTGAGAACACTGAAGCTTTCTTT. Amino acids: CASSQEGPPENTEAFF.